These 5 T cell receptor beta chains were all obtained from the same sample, sequenced in a study of blood T cell repertoires in COVID-19. Assay: immunoSEQ multiplex PCR; the TCRdb copy retains only in-frame clones and omits some. The data hold about 300,000 clones, with about nine tenths observed a single time. The sequencing input was PBMCs or T cells enriched from blood (not recorded which). These receptor sequences come from a woman between 18 and 29 years old who had recovered from COVID-19.

The rearrangement links TRBV5-1 to TRBJ2-3, with TRBD2 matching over 7 bases. The junction had 12 bases not matched to a gene; V was cut back by 4 bases and J by 7 bases. Germline CDR1 and CDR2: SGHRS and YFSETQ. This CDR3 is 15 amino acids long. This chain's CDR3 is CASSRPGLGENTQYF. CDR3 DNA: TGCGCCAGCAGCCGCCCTGGACTAGGAGAAAATACGCAGTATTTT. The whole variable domain, filled in from reference TRBV5-1 and TRBJ2-3, reads KAGVTQTPRYLIKTRGQQVTLSCSPISGHRSVSWYQQTPGQGLQFLFEYFSETQRNKGNFPGRFSGRQFSNSRSEMNVSTLELGDSALYLCASSRPGLGENTQYFGPGTRLTVL.

The chain recombines TRBV5-1 with TRBJ2-3; 12 bases line up with TRBD2. J gave up 2 bases and V 7 bases, and 14 bases lay outside the gene matches. The CDR3 extends over 18 amino acids. The germline CDR1 and CDR2 sequences are SGHRS and YFSETQ. CDR3 amino acids: CASDPLAGGPLLTDTQYF. In DNA form, the CDR3 reads TGCGCCAGCGATCCCCTAGCGGGGGGGCCCTTACTCACAGATACGCAGTATTTT.

The chain recombines TRBV7-9 with TRBJ2-1; TRBD2 matches at 11 bases. V lost 5 bases and J lost 10; bases outside the gene matches: 10. Per germline, CDR1 SEHNR and CDR2 FQNEAQ (reference sequence). The CDR3 runs to 15 residues. The CDR3 DNA reads as TGTGCCAGCAGCCCCATAGCGGGAGGGCCCTCCGAGCAGTTCTTC. Its protein is CASSPIAGGPSEQFF.

The CDR3 DNA follows: TGTGCCAGCAGTTCTACTTATTCCTCTGGGGCCAACGTCCTGACTTTC. Amino acids: CASSSTYSSGANVLTF. This rearrangement joins TRBV27 to TRBJ2-6; D gene ambiguous. This CDR3 has 16 amino acids. V lost 4 bases and J 0 bases, leaving 10 bases between the germline ends. Germline V gene data show CDR1 as MNHEY and CDR2 as SMNVEV (reference sequence).

This clone was seen just once. J is TRBJ1-5 and V is TRBV5-5, with D unclear. The V and J ends lost 1 base and 5 bases respectively, with 13 bases between them. CDR1 is SGHKS and CDR2 is YYEKEE in the germline V gene (reference sequence). CDR3 length equals 15 residues. CDR3 in DNA: TGTGCCAGCAGCTTGAGCGGTGACAAAGATCAGCCCCAGCATTTT. Its translation is CASSLSGDKDQPQHF.